This T cell receptor (beta chain) was sequenced during a study of graft-versus-host responses after intestinal transplantation. TCRdb's table, derived via immunoSEQ multiplex PCR, lists solely in-frame clones and lacks some. The data hold tens of thousands of clones, with just over 90% observed a single time. The germline gives CDR1 PRHDT, CDR2 FYEKMQ (reference sequence). The CDR3 is 12 residues long. This clone appeared a few times. What it binds is unknown. One end of the junction fails to match germline, which may point to a read error. Study-level points and caveats: Graft-donor T cell macrochimerism coincided with high graft-versus-host to host-versus-graft clonal ratios in allografts.

The chain couples TRBV13 to TRBJ2-1; 7 nucleotides agree with TRBD2. The sample consisted of unstimulated CD8+ T cells sorted from spleen or lymph node cells, taken before intestinal transplant. This sequence was found in a human donor who received an intestinal transplant. Here the CDR3 reads CASSYGLGGVLF. DNA of the CDR3: TGTGCCAGCAGCTATGGGCTGGGGGGGGTCCTCTTC.